This T cell receptor beta chain was profiled in a study of T cell responses to AZD1222 COVID-19 vaccine. Broader study findings: Scientists sampled the repertoires only once the peak T cell response had passed. Most donors were white British, females outnumbered males, and clonal diversity was possibly underestimated.

Per the germline V gene, CDR1 is SGHVS and CDR2 is FQNEAQ. The CDR3 runs to 13 residues. Trimming stripped 2 bases from V and 0 bases from J, with 4 bases between. To note about this clone: Its antigen is unknown.

Sequencing used immunoSEQ multiplex PCR; TCRdb keeps in-frame clones, though not all of them. The sample has 150,000 to 250,000 clones; approximately 93% are singletons. The sequence came from an adult who received the AZD1222 COVID-19 vaccine. The specimen comprised peripheral blood, sampled 28 days after the second AZD1222 dose. The chain couples TRBV7-8 to TRBJ1-1; D not certain. The CDR3 DNA reads as TGTGCCAGCAGCTTAACGGTGAACACTGAAGCTTTCTTT. Protein product: CASSLTVNTEAFF.